This T cell receptor (beta chain) appears in the sequencing data of a study of regulatory T cells in long-lasting Graves disease (dated by TCRdb to about 2021). Regarding the study in general: Persistent Graves' disease was defined as antithyroid drug treatment for over 5 years with persistently positive TSH receptor autoantibodies. This study used TCR sequencing and RNA sequencing of peripheral blood to compare persistent Graves' disease patients against newly diagnosed Graves' disease patients. The study took place in China and was registered as a clinical trial. TCR sequencing covered some 13 persistent and some 20 newly diagnosed Graves' disease patients, 33 samples in total. Antithyroid drugs had been taken for around 9.8 years on average by persistent Graves' disease patients in the clinical cohort. On the study overall, not on this receptor specifically: The authors acknowledged the small sample size as a limitation that may reduce accuracy. TRBV28, TRBJ1-2 and TRBJ2-5 were preferentially used in persistent disease, while TRBV20-1 and TRBJ2-1 were favored in newly diagnosed disease. More public clonotypes were shared among persistent patients (approximately 3,000) than among newly diagnosed patients (roughly 960). Compared with newly diagnosed patients, persistent Graves' disease patients had lower TCR Shannon entropy and fewer highly expanded clones, which suggests clonal expansion. Only the TCR beta chain was sequenced and analyzed. Peripheral blood alone was examined, since thyroid tissue, which constituted the primary lesion, could not be accessed.

The library was produced with multiplex PCR. Sequencing relied on an Illumina HiSeq 4000. TCR beta libraries were built with iRepertoire HTBI primers and Arm-PCR amplification of CDR3 regions. PCR products were gel purified before sequencing. As for how the authors treated the data: A total of 62 TRBV and some 13 TRBJ segments were identified across samples and were used for gene usage analysis of CDR3 amino acid clonotypes. Filtered high-quality paired reads were merged into contigs using COPE and FqMerger. BLAST was used to align contigs to IMGT TRBV, TRBD and TRBJ reference genes, and CDR3 was defined according to IMGT. Highly expanded clones were defined as clonotypes with a frequency above 0.1%. Repertoire diversity was measured by Shannon entropy, and V-J evenness by the Gini coefficient. A clonotype found in more than one individual was treated as public. TCRdb's own reprocessing of the public reads used fastp at Q25 and MiXCR and kept productive beta chains. Rows with a matching CDR3 protein are joined into one entry that keeps the most common DNA and genes. Here the V and J calls rest on TCRdb's processing, not on the authors' analysis. This sample comprises under 450,000 distinct CDR3 sequences, about a quarter of them detected only once. The ten largest clonotypes hold 26% of the sample.

On this clonotype itself: The antigen it recognizes is unknown. No base quality values were provided; no much bigger clone lies one nucleotide off.

The V end loses 0 bases and the J end loses 4 bases, and a stretch of 18 bases separates them. Sequences MNHEY (CDR1) and SVGEGT (CDR2) are obtained from the germline V gene. The cysteine opens and the phenylalanine closes a CDR3 of 17 amino acids. Only the CDR3 region is kept as DNA, spanning 51 bases read in frame from base 1. The time point tag for this specimen amounts to: persistent/refractory GD, antithyroid drugs over 5 years with positive TRAb. For both TCR sequencing and RNA sequencing, RNA was extracted from PBMCs using TRIzol. The diagnosis of Graves' disease followed American Thyroid Association guidelines. Patients for the study were recruited at an endocrinology department in Xi'an, China. Each patient gave roughly 10 milliliters of peripheral blood, collected in an EDTA anticoagulant tube. Ficoll Paque Plus density gradient separation was used to isolate PBMCs, and no further T cell sorting was performed. An Agilent 2100 Bioanalyzer and agarose gel were used to check RNA quality, while a NanoDrop 2000 measured RNA concentration.

The receptor was isolated from a female donor with Graves disease. The rearranged chain carries TRBV6-2 or TRBV6-3 and TRBJ1-1, with the D gene too uncertain to name. Source: peripheral blood mononuclear cells (PBMCs), taken when the disease was refractory, from a patient treated with antithyroid drugs. This receptor carries the CDR3 CASSYSTKYSFGTEAFF. The nucleotide sequence is given as TGTGCCAGCAGTTACTCCACTAAATATTCATTCGGCACTGAAGCTTTCTTT.